Following are 3 T cell receptor beta chains from one sample sequenced in a study of Graves' ophthalmopathy and Graves' hyperthyroidism. RNA transcripts were the source from which TCR beta CDR3 regions were amplified. HTBI primers primed a first-round RT-PCR, and a second-round multiplex PCR followed. TCRdb passed the multiplex PCR reads through MiXCR, listing each CDR3 protein once. Here the sample spans 300,000 to 500,000 distinct CDR3 sequences, roughly 14% being singletons. Sequenced material: peripheral blood. Receptor source: a woman between 18 and 29 years old with stable Graves' hyperthyroidism.

V usage is TRBV7-9 and J usage is TRBJ1-2, with D perhaps TRBD1 (5 bases). Germline V gene sequence: CDR1 SEHNR, CDR2 FQNEAQ (reference sequence). Trimming removed 5 bases at V and 4 bases at J, with 14 bases between. The CDR3 is made up of 14 amino acids. The CDR3 is CASSPRGEPYGYTF. The CDR3 coding sequence is TGTGCCAGCAGCCCTAGAGGGGAGCCCTATGGCTACACCTTC.

This clonotype was counted many times. V is TRBV5-1 and J is TRBJ2-2, with D possibly matching TRBD1 (6 bases). Germline assignment: CDR1 SGHRS and CDR2 YFSETQ. This CDR3 comprises 15 residues. Trimming took off 4 bases at V and 4 bases at J, with 14 bases between the two ends. CDR3 in amino acids: CASSHSGEGTGELFF. The CDR3 nucleotides are TGCGCCAGCAGCCACTCAGGGGAAGGCACCGGGGAGCTGTTTTTT.

This clonotype occurred many times. The CDR3 spells CASSIGRDRKPLEQYF. DNA of the CDR3: TGTGCCAGTAGTATAGGCAGAGACAGGAAACCTCTCGAGCAGTACTTC. The chain carries TRBV19 and TRBJ2-7, with D perhaps matching TRBD1 (6 bases). The CDR3 length is 16 residues. Germline values: CDR1 LNHDA, CDR2 SQIVND (reference sequence). Trimming removed 1 base at V and 6 bases at J, with 19 bases between.